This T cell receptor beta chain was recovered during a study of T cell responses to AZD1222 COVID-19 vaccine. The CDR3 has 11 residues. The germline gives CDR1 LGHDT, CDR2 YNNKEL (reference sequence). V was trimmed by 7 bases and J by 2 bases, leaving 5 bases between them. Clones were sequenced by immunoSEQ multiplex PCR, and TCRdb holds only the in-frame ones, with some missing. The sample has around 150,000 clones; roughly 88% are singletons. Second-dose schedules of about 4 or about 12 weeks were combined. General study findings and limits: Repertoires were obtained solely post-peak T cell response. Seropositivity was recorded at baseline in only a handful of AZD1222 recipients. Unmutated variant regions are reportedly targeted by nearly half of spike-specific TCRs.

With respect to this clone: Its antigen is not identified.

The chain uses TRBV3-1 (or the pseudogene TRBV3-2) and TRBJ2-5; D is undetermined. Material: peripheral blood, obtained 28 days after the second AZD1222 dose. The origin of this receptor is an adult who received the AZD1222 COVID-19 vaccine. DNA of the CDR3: TGTGCCAGCACCTCTCAAGAGACCCAGTACTTC. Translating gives CASTSQETQYF.